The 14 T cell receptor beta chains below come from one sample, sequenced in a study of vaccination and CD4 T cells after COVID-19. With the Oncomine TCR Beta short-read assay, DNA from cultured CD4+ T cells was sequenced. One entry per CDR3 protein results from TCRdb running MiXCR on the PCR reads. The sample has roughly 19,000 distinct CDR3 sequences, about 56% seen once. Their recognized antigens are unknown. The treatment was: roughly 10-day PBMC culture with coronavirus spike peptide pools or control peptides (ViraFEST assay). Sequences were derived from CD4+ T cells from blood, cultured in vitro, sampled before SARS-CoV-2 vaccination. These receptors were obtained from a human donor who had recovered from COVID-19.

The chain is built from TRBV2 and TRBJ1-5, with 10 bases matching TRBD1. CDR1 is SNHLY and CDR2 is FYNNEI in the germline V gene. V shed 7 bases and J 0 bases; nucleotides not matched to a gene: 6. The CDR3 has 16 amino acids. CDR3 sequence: CASMGQGTNSNQPQHF. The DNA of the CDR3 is TGTGCCAGCATGGGACAGGGGACAAATAGCAATCAGCCCCAGCATTTT.

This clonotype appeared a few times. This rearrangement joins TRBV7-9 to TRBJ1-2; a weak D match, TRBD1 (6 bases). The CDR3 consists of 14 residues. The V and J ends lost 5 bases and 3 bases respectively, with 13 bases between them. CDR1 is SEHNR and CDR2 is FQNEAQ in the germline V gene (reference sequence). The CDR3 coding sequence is TGTGCCAGCAGCCATCAGGGGTCCGACTATGGCTACACCTTC. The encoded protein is CASSHQGSDYGYTF.

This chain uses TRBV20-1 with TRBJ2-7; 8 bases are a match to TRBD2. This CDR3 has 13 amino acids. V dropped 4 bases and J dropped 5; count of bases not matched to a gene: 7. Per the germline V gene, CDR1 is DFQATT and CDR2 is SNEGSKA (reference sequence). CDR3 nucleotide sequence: TGCAGTGCTACGGGAGGGCCGGACGACGAGCAGTACTTC. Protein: CSATGGPDDEQYF.

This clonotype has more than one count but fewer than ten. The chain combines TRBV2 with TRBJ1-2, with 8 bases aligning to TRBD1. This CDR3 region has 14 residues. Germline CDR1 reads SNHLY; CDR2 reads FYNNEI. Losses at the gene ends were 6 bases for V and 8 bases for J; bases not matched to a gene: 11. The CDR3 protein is CASRPLTGVEGYTF. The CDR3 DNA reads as TGTGCCAGCAGGCCCTTGACAGGGGTTGAAGGCTACACCTTC.

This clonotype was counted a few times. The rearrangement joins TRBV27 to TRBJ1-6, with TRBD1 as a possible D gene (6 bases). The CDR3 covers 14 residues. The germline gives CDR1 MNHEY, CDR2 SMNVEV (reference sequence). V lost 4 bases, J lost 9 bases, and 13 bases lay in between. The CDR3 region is CASSSRGASSPLHF. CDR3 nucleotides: TGTGCCAGCAGTTCCAGGGGCGCATCTTCACCCCTCCACTTT.

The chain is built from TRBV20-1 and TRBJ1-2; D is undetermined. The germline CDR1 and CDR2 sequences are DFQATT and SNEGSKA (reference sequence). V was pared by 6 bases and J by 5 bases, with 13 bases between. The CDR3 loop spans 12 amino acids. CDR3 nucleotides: TGCAGTGCCCGGAGAGGGCGTTATGGCTACACCTTC. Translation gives CSARRGRYGYTF.

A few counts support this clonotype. Here the CDR3 DNA reads TGTGCCAGTAGTATAGATTACAGGGAGGTCGCTGAAGCTTTCTTT. Translating gives CASSIDYREVAEAFF. The chain employs TRBV19 and TRBJ1-1; perhaps TRBD1 as D (6 bases). Trimming left V 0 bases short and J 6 bases short, with 14 bases between. Per germline, CDR1 LNHDA and CDR2 SQIVND (reference sequence). This CDR3 comprises 15 residues.

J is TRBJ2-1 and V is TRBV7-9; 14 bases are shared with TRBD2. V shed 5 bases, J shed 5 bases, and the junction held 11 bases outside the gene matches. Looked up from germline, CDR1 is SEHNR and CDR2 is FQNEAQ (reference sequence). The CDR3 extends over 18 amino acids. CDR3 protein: CASSPKWTSGGINNEQFF. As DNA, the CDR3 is TGTGCCAGCAGCCCGAAATGGACTAGCGGGGGGATTAACAATGAGCAGTTCTTC.

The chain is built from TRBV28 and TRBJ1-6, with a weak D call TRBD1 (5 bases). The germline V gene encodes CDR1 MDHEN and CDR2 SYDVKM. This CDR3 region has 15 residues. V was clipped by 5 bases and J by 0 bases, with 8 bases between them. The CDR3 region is CASSPRGSYNSPLHF. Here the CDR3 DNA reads TGTGCCAGCAGTCCGAGGGGCTCCTATAATTCACCCCTCCACTTT.

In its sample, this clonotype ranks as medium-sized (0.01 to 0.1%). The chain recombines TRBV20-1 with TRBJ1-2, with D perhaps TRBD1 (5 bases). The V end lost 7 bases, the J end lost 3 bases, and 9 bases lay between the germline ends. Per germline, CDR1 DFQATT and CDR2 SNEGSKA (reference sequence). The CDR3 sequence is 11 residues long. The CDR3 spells CSEPGDYGYTF. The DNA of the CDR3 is TGCAGTGAGCCGGGGGACTATGGCTACACCTTC.

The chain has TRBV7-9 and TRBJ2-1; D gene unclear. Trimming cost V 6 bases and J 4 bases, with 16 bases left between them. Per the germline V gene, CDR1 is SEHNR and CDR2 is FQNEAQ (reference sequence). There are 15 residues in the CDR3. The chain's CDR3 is CASSSARWGYNEQFF. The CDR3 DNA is TGTGCCAGCAGTTCCGCTAGGTGGGGATACAATGAGCAGTTCTTC.

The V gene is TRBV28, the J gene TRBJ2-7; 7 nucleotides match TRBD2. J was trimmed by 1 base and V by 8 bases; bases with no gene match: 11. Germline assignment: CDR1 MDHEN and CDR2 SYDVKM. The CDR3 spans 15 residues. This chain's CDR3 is CASGPGGRASYEQYF. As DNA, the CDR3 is TGTGCCAGCGGACCAGGAGGGAGGGCGTCCTACGAGCAGTACTTC.

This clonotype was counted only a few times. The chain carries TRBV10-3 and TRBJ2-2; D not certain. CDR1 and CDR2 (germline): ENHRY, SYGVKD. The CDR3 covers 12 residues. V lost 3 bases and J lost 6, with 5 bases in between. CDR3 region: CAISEPPGELFF. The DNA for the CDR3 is TGTGCCATCAGTGAACCCCCCGGGGAGCTGTTTTTT.

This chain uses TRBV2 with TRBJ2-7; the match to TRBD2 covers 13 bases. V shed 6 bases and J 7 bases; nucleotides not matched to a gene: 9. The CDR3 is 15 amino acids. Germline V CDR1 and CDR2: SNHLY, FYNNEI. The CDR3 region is CASRALAGGPGEQYF. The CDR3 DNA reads TGTGCCAGCAGAGCACTAGCGGGAGGGCCGGGTGAGCAGTACTTC.